This T cell receptor beta chain was profiled in a study of blood T cells in healthy people across ages. Together with a sample-barcoded 5' primer, a J-beta primer mix was included in a second PCR lasting about 7 to 12 cycles. TCRdb called the 5' RACE reads again in MiXCR, with one record for every CDR3 protein. The table records about 970,000 distinct CDR3 sequences, around 54% of them present only once. Trimming took 1 base from V and 0 from J, leaving 7 bases between them. The length of the CDR3 is 14 residues. In germline, CDR1 is LGHNA, CDR2 YNFKEQ. The specimen was blood. The TCR was taken from a woman in her sixties or seventies in good health. This chain uses TRBV4-2 with TRBJ2-7; no definite D call. CDR3 sequence: CASSQVTLSYEQYF. For the CDR3, the DNA is TGTGCCAGCAGCCAAGTAACCCTCTCCTACGAGCAGTACTTC.